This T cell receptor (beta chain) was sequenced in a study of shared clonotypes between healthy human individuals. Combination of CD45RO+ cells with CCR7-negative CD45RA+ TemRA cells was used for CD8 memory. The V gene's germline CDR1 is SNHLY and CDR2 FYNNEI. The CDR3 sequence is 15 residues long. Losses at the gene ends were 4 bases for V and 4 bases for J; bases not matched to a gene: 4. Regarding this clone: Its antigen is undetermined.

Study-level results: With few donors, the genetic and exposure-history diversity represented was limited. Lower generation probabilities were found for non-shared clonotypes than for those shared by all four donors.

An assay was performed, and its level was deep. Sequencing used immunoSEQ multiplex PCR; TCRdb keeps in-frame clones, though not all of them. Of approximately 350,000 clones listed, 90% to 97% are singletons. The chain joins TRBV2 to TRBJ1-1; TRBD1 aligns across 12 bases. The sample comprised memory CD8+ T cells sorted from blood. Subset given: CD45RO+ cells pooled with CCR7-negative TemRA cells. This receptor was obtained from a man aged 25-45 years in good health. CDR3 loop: CASSGDRGLGTEAFF. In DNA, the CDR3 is TGTGCCAGCAGTGGGGACAGGGGGCTTGGCACTGAAGCTTTCTTT.